The 6 T cell receptor beta chains listed next were all sequenced from one sample in a study of neurological immune-mediated disorders. One entry per CDR3 protein, called by TCRdb with MiXCR from the 5' RACE reads. Of approximately 40,000 distinct CDR3 sequences in the sample, 20% to 25% were seen once. Noted time point: technical triplicate 3. The sequenced material came from PBMCs. The receptors derive from a man in his fifties or sixties with HTLV-1-associated myelopathy (HAM/TSP).

This clonotype was detected ten times or more. CDR3 loop: CASSEPGQGANEQFF. CDR3 in DNA: TGTGCCAGCAGTGAACCGGGACAGGGGGCCAATGAGCAGTTCTTC. The chain carries TRBV6-1 and TRBJ2-1, with 12 bases lining up with TRBD1. CDR3 size: 15 residues. CDR1 is MNHNS and CDR2 is SASEGT in the germline V gene. Trimming removed 2 bases from V and 6 bases from J; junction bases left unmatched: 2.

At least ten counts were recorded for this clonotype. The chain links TRBV2 to TRBJ2-5, with D unclear. This CDR3 is 14 amino acids long. Trimming cost V 3 bases and J 1 base, with 9 bases left between them. The germline CDR1 and CDR2 sequences are SNHLY and FYNNEI. CDR3 region: CASSERRSQETQYF. The CDR3 bases are TGTGCCAGCAGTGAGAGAAGATCCCAAGAGACCCAGTACTTC.

This chain links TRBV4-1 with TRBJ2-7, with D uncertain. Germline CDR1 is MGHRA and CDR2 is YSYEKL. Trimming stripped 6 bases from V and 1 base from J, with 16 bases between. The CDR3 loop spans 15 amino acids. In DNA, the CDR3 is TGCGCCAGCAGTTCGTTAGACGGACGATCCTACGAGCAGTACTTC. Translating it yields CASSSLDGRSYEQYF.

The table lists this clonotype with many counts. An end of the junction does not agree with germline; a read error may underlie this. The rearrangement joins TRBV20-1 to TRBJ2-1; 7 bases are a match to TRBD2. Germline-derived CDR1 and CDR2 are DFQATT and SNEGSKA (reference sequence). The CDR3 contains 17 residues. The CDR3 spells CSARGRLSREWYNEQFF. The DNA for the CDR3 is TGCAGTGCAAGAGGGCGCTTATCGCGGGAGTGGTACAATGAGCAGTTCTTC.

This clonotype was counted a few times. The chain recombines TRBV19 with TRBJ1-5; D is perhaps TRBD1 (5 bases). V dropped 5 bases and J dropped 2 bases, with 10 bases sitting between them. The CDR3 consists of 14 residues. The V gene's germline CDR1 is LNHDA and CDR2 SQIVND (reference sequence). The CDR3 loop is CASSPGLGNQPQHF. CDR3 in DNA: TGTGCCAGTAGTCCAGGGTTAGGCAATCAGCCCCAGCATTTT.

This clonotype was seen ten or more times. V gene TRBV24-1 combines with J gene TRBJ2-2, with a weak D call TRBD1 (6 bases). The CDR3 totals 13 residues. V lost 10 bases, J lost 6 bases, and 14 bases lay in between. Germline CDR1 and CDR2: KGHDR and SFDVKD. CDR3 coding DNA: TGTGCCACTGATACAGGGTTGGCCGGGGAGCTGTTTTTT. It is translated as CATDTGLAGELFF.